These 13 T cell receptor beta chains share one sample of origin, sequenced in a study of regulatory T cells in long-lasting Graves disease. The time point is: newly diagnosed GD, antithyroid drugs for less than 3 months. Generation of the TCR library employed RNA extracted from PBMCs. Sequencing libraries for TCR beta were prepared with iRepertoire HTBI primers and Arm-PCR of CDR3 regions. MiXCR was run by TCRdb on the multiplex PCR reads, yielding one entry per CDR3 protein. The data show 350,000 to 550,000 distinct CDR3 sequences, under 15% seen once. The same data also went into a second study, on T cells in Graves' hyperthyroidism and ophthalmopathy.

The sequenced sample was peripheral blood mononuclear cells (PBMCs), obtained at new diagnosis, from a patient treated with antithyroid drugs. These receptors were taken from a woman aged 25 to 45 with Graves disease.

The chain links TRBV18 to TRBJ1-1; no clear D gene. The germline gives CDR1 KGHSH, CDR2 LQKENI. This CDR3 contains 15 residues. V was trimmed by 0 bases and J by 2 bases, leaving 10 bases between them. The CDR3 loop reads CASSPPARPNTEAFF. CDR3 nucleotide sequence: TGTGCCAGCTCACCACCGGCAAGACCTAACACTGAAGCTTTCTTT.

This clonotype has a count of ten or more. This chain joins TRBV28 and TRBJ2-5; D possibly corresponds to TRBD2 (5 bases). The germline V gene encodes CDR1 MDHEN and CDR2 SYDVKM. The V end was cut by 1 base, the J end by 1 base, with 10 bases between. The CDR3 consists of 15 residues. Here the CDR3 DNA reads TGTGCCAGCAGTTTATCTTCTAGCCCCCAAGAGACCCAGTACTTC. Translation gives CASSLSSSPQETQYF. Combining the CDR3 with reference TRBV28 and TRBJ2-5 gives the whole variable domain DVKVTQSSRYLVKRTGEKVFLECVQDMDHENMFWYRQDPGLGLRLIYFSYDVKMKEKGDIPEGYSVSREKKERFSLILESASTNQTSMYLCASSLSSSPQETQYFGPGTRLLVL.

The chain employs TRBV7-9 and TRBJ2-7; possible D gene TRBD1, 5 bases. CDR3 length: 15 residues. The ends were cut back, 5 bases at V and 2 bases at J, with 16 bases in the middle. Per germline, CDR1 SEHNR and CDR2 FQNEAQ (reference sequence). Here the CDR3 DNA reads TGTGCCAGCAGCCCAACGACAGCACCCACCTACGAGCAGTACTTC. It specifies CASSPTTAPTYEQYF.

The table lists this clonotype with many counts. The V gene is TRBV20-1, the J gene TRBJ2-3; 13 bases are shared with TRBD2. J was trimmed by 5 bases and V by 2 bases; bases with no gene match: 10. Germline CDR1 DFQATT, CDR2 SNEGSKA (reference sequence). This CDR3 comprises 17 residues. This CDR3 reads CSARSPGTSGNVDTQYF. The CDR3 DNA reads TGCAGTGCTAGATCCCCCGGGACTAGCGGGAATGTAGATACGCAGTATTTT.

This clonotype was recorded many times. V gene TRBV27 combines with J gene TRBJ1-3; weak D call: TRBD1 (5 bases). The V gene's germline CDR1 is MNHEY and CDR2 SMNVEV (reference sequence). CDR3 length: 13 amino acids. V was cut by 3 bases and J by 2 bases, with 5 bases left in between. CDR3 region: CASSFRAGNTIYF. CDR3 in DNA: TGTGCCAGCAGTTTCAGGGCTGGAAACACCATATATTTT.

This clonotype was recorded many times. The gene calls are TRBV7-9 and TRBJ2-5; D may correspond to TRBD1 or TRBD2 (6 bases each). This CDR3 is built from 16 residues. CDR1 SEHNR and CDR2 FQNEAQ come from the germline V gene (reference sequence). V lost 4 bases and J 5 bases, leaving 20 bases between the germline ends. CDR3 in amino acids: CASSSQGGGAGETQYF. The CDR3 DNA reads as TGTGCCAGCAGCTCCCAAGGTGGGGGCGCGGGGGAGACCCAGTACTTC.

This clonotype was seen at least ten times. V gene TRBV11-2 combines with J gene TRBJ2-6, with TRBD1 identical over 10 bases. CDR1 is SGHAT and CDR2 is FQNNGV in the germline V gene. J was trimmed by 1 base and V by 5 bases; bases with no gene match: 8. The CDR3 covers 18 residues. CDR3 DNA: TGTGCCAGCAGCCCTCGGGGGACAGGGGTGTCTGGGGCCAACGTCCTGACTTTC. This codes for CASSPRGTGVSGANVLTF.

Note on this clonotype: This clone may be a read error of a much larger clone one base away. The CDR3 nucleotides read TGTGCCAGCAGGACAGATAGCAATCAGCCCCAGCATTTT. As protein: CASRTDSNQPQHF. The V call is TRBV2, the J call TRBJ1-5, with a weak D call TRBD1 (5 bases). The CDR3 runs 13 residues. V was shortened by 6 bases and J by 0 bases, with 6 bases between the two germline ends. Germline V gene data show CDR1 as SNHLY and CDR2 as FYNNEI.

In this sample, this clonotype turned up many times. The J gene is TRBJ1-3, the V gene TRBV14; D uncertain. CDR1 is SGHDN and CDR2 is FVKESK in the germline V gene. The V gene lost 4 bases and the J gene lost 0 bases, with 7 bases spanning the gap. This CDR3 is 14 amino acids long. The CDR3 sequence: CASSPTFSGNTIYF. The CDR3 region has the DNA TGTGCCAGCAGCCCGACCTTCTCTGGAAACACCATATATTTT.

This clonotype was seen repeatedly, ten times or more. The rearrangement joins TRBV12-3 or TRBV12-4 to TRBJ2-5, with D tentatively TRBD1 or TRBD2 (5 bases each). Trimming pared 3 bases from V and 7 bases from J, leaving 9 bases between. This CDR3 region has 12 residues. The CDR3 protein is CASSLGPVTQYF. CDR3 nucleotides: TGTGCCAGCAGTTTGGGACCCGTGACCCAGTACTTC.

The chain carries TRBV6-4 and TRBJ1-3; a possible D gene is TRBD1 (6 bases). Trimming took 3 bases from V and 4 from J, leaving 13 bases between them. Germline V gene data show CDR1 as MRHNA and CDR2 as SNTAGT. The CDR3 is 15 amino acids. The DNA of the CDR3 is TGTGCCAGCAGTGAACAGGACAGATCGGGAAACACCATATATTTT. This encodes CASSEQDRSGNTIYF.

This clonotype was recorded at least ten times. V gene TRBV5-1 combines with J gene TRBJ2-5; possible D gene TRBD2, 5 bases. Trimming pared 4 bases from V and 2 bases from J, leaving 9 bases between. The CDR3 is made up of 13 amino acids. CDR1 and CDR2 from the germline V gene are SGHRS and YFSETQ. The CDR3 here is CASSTSGQETQYF. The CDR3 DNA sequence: TGCGCCAGCAGCACCAGCGGACAAGAGACCCAGTACTTC.

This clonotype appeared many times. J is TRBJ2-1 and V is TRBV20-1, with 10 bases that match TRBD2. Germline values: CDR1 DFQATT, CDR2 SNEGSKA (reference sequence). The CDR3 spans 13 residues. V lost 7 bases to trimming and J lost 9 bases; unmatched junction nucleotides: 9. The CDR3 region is CSGVSGRTSEQFF. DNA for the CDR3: TGCAGTGGGGTTAGCGGGAGGACCAGTGAGCAGTTCTTC.